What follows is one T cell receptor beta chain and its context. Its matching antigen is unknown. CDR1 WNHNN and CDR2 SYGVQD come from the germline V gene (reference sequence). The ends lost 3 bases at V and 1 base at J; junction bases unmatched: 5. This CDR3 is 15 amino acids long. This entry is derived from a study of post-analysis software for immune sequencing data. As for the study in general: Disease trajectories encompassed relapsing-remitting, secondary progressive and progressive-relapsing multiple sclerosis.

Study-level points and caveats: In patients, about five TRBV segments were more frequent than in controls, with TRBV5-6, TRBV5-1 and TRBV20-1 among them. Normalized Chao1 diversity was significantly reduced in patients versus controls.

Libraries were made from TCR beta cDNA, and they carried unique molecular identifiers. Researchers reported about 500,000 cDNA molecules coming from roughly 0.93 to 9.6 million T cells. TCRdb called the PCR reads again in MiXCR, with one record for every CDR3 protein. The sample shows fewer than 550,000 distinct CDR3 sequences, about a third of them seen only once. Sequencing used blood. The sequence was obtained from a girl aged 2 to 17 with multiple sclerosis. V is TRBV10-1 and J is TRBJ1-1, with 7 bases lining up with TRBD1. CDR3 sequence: CASSDRGLPNTEAFF. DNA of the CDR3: TGCGCCAGCAGTGATAGGGGGCTCCCGAACACTGAAGCTTTCTTT.